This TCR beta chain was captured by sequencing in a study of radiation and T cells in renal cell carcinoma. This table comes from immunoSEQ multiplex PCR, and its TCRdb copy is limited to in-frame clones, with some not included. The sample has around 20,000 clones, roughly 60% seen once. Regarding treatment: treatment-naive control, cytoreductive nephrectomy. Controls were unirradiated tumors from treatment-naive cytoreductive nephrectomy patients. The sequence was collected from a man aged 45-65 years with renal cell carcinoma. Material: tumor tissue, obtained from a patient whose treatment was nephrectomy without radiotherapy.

The CDR3 bases are TGTGCCAGCTCGCCTAGCGGGGGAGTTACAGATACGCAGTATTTT. Translation gives CASSPSGGVTDTQYF. The rearrangement joins TRBV18 to TRBJ2-3; 10 bases agree with TRBD2. Germline V CDR1 and CDR2: KGHSH, LQKENI. The CDR3 consists of 15 residues. V was pared by 6 bases and J by 3 bases, with 6 bases of the junction left unmatched.